These T cell receptor beta chains were read from a single sample in a study of metastatic and nonmetastatic thyroid tumors. Through MiXCR, TCRdb re-clonotyped the PCR reads. The sample includes roughly 14,000 clones, about 31% seen only once; the top ten take approximately 7%. What was sequenced was tumor tissue. The receptors stem from a female donor with papillary thyroid cancer or a benign thyroid nodule (not recorded which). Some clones in this sample may be carry-over from other donors' samples. Each CDR3 is given with its conserved first and last residue. The D gene is left open where the match is weak. Some rows mark clone size as missing; the rest say once, few, many or name a class of expanded clone.

D	V	size	J	CDR3	DNA
TRBD1	TRBV20-1	many	TRBJ1-5	CSATGTGGYSNQPQHF	TGCAGTGCTACAGGGACAGGGGGCTATAGCAATCAGCCCCAGCATTTT
TRBD1	TRBV30	-	TRBJ1-6	CAWITGQGIGSPLHF	TGTGCCTGGATTACGGGACAGGGGATAGGTTCACCCCTCCACTTT
-	TRBV28	-	TRBJ2-7	CASSEGVSAYEQYF	TGTGCCAGCAGTGAGGGGGTATCTGCCTACGAGCAGTACTTC
TRBD1	TRBV7-3	-	TRBJ2-1	CASSLTPPGTVYNEQFF	TGTGCCAGCAGCTTAACCCCCCCGGGGACAGTGTACAATGAGCAGTTCTTC
-	TRBV7-9	-	TRBJ2-7	CASSSGYGPSGEQYF	TGTGCCAGCAGCAGTGGCTACGGCCCGTCGGGGGAGCAGTACTTC
-	TRBV27	-	TRBJ1-1	CASRSTGAEAFF	TGTGCCAGCAGGAGTACTGGAGCTGAAGCTTTCTTT
-	TRBV28	few	TRBJ1-1	CASITGNTEAFF	TGTGCCAGCATAACCGGGAACACTGAAGCTTTCTTT
-	TRBV9	medium-sized	TRBJ2-2	CASSSQTGELFF	TGTGCCAGCAGCTCCCAGACCGGGGAGCTGTTTTTT
-	TRBV12-3/TRBV12-4	-	TRBJ1-1	CASSFSGFGEAFF	TGTGCCAGCAGTTTTTCAGGGTTCGGTGAAGCTTTCTTT
-	TRBV27	few	TRBJ1-2	CASSRGGVYGYTF	TGTGCCAGCAGTCGGGGGGGGGTTTACGGCTACACCTTC
-	TRBV20-1	-	TRBJ2-7	CSARTGFSYEQYF	TGCAGTGCTAGAACGGGCTTCTCCTACGAGCAGTACTTC
-	TRBV20-1	medium-sized	TRBJ2-1	CSATTPARNEQFF	TGCAGTGCTACTACTCCCGCCCGGAATGAGCAGTTCTTC
-	TRBV6-1	few	TRBJ2-1	CASGQAFSGEQFF	TGTGCCAGCGGGCAGGCCTTTTCGGGTGAGCAGTTCTTC
TRBD1	TRBV6-1	-	TRBJ2-7	CASTYRDRGLGYEQYF	TGTGCCAGCACCTACCGGGACAGGGGACTTGGGTACGAGCAGTACTTC
-	TRBV29-1	medium-sized	TRBJ2-7	CSVEDGQETYEQYF	TGCAGCGTTGAAGATGGGCAGGAGACCTACGAGCAGTACTTC
-	TRBV20-1	once	TRBJ2-7	CSARPGAPNEQYF	TGCAGTGCTAGGCCGGGGGCGCCGAACGAGCAGTACTTC
TRBD2	TRBV20-1	-	TRBJ2-1	CSALPPSGRTNEQFF	TGCAGTGCCCTCCCCCCTAGCGGGAGAACAAATGAGCAGTTCTTC
TRBD1	TRBV28	-	TRBJ1-5	CATRLGQGFNQPQHF	TGTGCCACCCGATTGGGACAGGGGTTCAATCAGCCCCAGCATTTT
-	TRBV7-2	-	TRBJ2-1	CASSPGLHQGEQFF	TGTGCCAGCAGCCCGGGACTGCACCAAGGGGAGCAGTTCTTC
TRBD2	TRBV11-1	-	TRBJ2-3	CASRLAGDGSTDTQYF	TGTGCCAGCAGGTTAGCGGGAGATGGTAGCACAGATACGCAGTATTTT
-	TRBV2	medium-sized	TRBJ2-3	CASSDQSRSTDTQYF	TGTGCCAGCAGTGACCAGAGCAGATCCACAGATACGCAGTATTTT
-	TRBV7-2	-	TRBJ2-7	CASSRTDSYEQYF	TGTGCCAGCAGCAGGACAGACTCCTACGAGCAGTACTTC
-	TRBV4-1	-	TRBJ2-3	CASSFGQEVPDTQYF	TGCGCCAGCAGTTTCGGGCAGGAGGTCCCAGATACGCAGTATTTT
-	TRBV4-1	few	TRBJ2-2	CASSLGQYTGELFF	TGCGCCAGCAGTCTTGGACAGTACACCGGGGAGCTGTTTTTT
-	TRBV5-1	-	TRBJ1-6	CASSWAGGSYNSPLHF	TGCGCCAGCAGCTGGGCCGGGGGCTCCTATAATTCACCCCTCCACTTT
TRBD2	TRBV4-1	-	TRBJ2-7	CASSRTSGGSYEQYF	TGCGCCAGCAGCCGAACTAGCGGGGGTTCCTACGAGCAGTACTTC
TRBD2	TRBV9	medium-sized	TRBJ2-7	CASSVGSSGGSYEQYF	TGTGCCAGCAGCGTAGGGTCTAGCGGGGGGTCCTACGAGCAGTACTTC
-	TRBV6-5	medium-sized	TRBJ1-2	CASSYSFNYGYTF	TGTGCCAGCAGTTACAGCTTTAACTATGGCTACACCTTC
-	TRBV13	-	TRBJ1-3	CASSFRSSGNTIYF	TGTGCCAGCAGCTTCCGCTCCTCTGGAAACACCATATATTTT
-	TRBV19	many	TRBJ1-1	CASSSRGNTEAFF	TGTGCCAGTAGTAGCAGGGGGAACACTGAAGCTTTCTTT
TRBD1	TRBV9	many	TRBJ1-4	CASSSIRGEKLFF	TGTGCCAGCAGCTCGATCAGGGGGGAAAAACTGTTTTTT
TRBD1	TRBV30	-	TRBJ1-5	CAWSSRGNQPQHF	TGTGCCTGGAGTTCCAGGGGGAATCAGCCCCAGCATTTT
-	TRBV27	-	TRBJ2-1	CASSLNPGRYNEQFF	TGTGCCAGCAGTCTAAACCCGGGCCGGTACAATGAGCAGTTCTTC
-	TRBV6-1	-	TRBJ2-1	CASTLRGLEQFF	TGTGCCAGCACCTTACGGGGGCTTGAGCAGTTCTTC
-	TRBV7-3	-	TRBJ2-1	CASSSGYNNEQFF	TGTGCCAGCAGCTCCGGATACAACAATGAGCAGTTCTTC
-	TRBV20-1	-	TRBJ2-1	CSAPNRGSNEQFF	TGCAGTGCTCCCAACCGGGGATCCAATGAGCAGTTCTTC
-	TRBV5-6	many	TRBJ1-2	CASSASRDIYGYTF	TGTGCCAGCAGCGCGTCCCGGGACATCTATGGCTACACCTTC
-	TRBV7-8	-	TRBJ1-5	CASSPSENQPQHF	TGTGCCAGCAGCCCGAGTGAGAATCAGCCCCAGCATTTT
-	TRBV3-1	many	TRBJ2-7	CASSPFRDNYEQYF	TGTGCCAGCAGCCCTTTCCGGGACAACTACGAGCAGTACTTC
-	TRBV6-1	medium-sized	TRBJ2-6	CASSDRGSGANVLTF	TGTGCCAGCAGTGACAGGGGATCTGGGGCCAACGTCCTGACTTTC
TRBD2	TRBV2	medium-sized	TRBJ2-1	CASSETSGGSYEQFF	TGTGCCAGCAGTGAGACTAGCGGGGGGTCCTATGAGCAGTTCTTC
TRBD2	TRBV19	many	TRBJ2-2	CASSRPGGVGRELFF	TGTGCCAGTAGTCGCCCGGGGGGGGTAGGGCGGGAGCTGTTTTTT
-	TRBV6-4	few	TRBJ2-3	CASSDGAVSTDTQYF	TGTGCCAGCAGTGACGGGGCCGTGAGCACAGATACGCAGTATTTT
TRBD2	TRBV7-3	-	TRBJ2-7	CASSLTAGLSGATYEQYF	TGTGCCAGCAGCTTAACGGCGGGGCTTAGCGGGGCGACCTACGAGCAGTACTTC
-	TRBV2	medium-sized	TRBJ1-5	CASSESEGNGNQPQHF	TGTGCCAGCAGTGAAAGTGAGGGGAACGGCAATCAGCCCCAGCATTTT
-	TRBV4-1	many	TRBJ2-3	CASSKGQNLRTDTQYF	TGCGCCAGCAGTAAGGGGCAAAACCTTCGCACAGATACGCAGTATTTT
TRBD1	TRBV7-9	many	TRBJ2-5	CASSPGTVFETQYF	TGTGCCAGCAGCCCTGGGACAGTTTTTGAGACCCAGTACTTC
-	TRBV2	medium-sized	TRBJ2-7	CASSESLRTYEQYF	TGTGCCAGCAGTGAAAGTCTCCGAACCTACGAGCAGTACTTC
-	TRBV15	few	TRBJ1-2	CATSSDWSRGFDYGYTF	TGTGCCACCAGCAGTGATTGGTCCAGGGGCTTTGACTACGGCTACACCTTC
-	TRBV11-2	-	TRBJ1-5	CASSLEVLGLDSNQPQHF	TGTGCCAGCAGCTTGGAGGTCTTGGGACTCGACAGCAATCAGCCCCAGCATTTT
TRBD2	TRBV11-2	-	TRBJ2-7	CASSLGILAGPSYEQYF	TGTGCCAGCAGCTTAGGCATACTAGCGGGCCCGTCCTACGAGCAGTACTTC
-	TRBV6-2/TRBV6-3	many	TRBJ1-5	CASSSVPTGSSNQPQHF	TGTGCCAGCAGTTCTGTACCTACAGGGTCGAGCAATCAGCCCCAGCATTTT
-	TRBV11-2	-	TRBJ2-3	CASSLDRQGRYTDTQYF	TGTGCCAGCAGCTTAGATCGGCAGGGAAGGTACACAGATACGCAGTATTTT
-	TRBV5-4	-	TRBJ2-2	CASSWNRGRANTGELFF	TGTGCCAGCAGCTGGAATAGGGGACGGGCGAACACCGGGGAGCTGTTTTTT
TRBD1	TRBV2	many	TRBJ1-1	CASFAEQGGKEAFF	TGTGCCAGCTTCGCTGAACAGGGGGGGAAGGAAGCTTTCTTT
-	TRBV11-2	-	TRBJ2-7	CASSLSTQGTYEQYF	TGTGCCAGCAGCTTATCCACACAGGGTACCTACGAGCAGTACTTC
TRBD2	TRBV6-1	few	TRBJ2-7	CASRLSGGGVYEQYF	TGTGCCAGCAGACTTAGCGGGGGAGGGGTGTACGAGCAGTACTTC
-	TRBV7-9	-	TRBJ1-4	CASSGRTEKLFF	TGTGCCAGCAGCGGTCGGACAGAAAAACTGTTTTTT
-	TRBV30	many	TRBJ1-6	CAWSVTGGNSPLHF	TGTGCCTGGAGTGTAACAGGAGGTAATTCACCCCTCCACTTT
-	TRBV20-1	-	TRBJ1-2	CSARDTRGYTF	TGCAGTGCTAGAGATACCCGGGGCTACACCTTC